This section outlines one TCR beta chain sequence together with its context. Antigen unknown. Noted treatment: 10-day PBMC culture with coronavirus spike peptide pools or control peptides (ViraFEST assay). This entry belongs to a study of vaccination and CD4 T cells after COVID-19. Cultured CD4+ T cell DNA underwent sequencing with the Oncomine TCR Beta short-read assay. TCRdb recomputed calls from the PCR reads with MiXCR, one row per CDR3 protein. The sample shows 15,000 to 20,000 distinct CDR3 sequences, around 45% of them seen only once. The V gene lost 6 bases and the J gene lost 5 bases, with 12 bases spanning the gap. Germline V gene data show CDR1 as LNHDA and CDR2 as SQIVND (reference sequence). The CDR3 sequence is 13 residues long.

This material consisted of CD4+ T cells from blood, cultured in vitro, taken after SARS-CoV-2 vaccination. The chain uses TRBV19 and TRBJ2-3; D remains ambiguous. The clonotype was recovered from a human donor who had recovered from COVID-19. The CDR3 reads CASRPNPGDTQYF. CDR3 bases: TGTGCCAGTAGACCAAATCCCGGAGATACGCAGTATTTT.